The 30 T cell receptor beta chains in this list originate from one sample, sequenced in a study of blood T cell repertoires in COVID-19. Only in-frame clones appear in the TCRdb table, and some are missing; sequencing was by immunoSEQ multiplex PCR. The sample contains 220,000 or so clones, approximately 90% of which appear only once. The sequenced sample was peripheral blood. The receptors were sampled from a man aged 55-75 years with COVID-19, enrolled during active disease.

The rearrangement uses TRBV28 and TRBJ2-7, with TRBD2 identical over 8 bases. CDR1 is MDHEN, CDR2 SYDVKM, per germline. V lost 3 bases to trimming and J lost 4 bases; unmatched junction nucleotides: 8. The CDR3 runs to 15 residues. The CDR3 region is CASSFLRAGVYEQYF. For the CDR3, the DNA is TGTGCCAGCAGTTTTCTAAGAGCGGGAGTTTACGAGCAGTACTTC.

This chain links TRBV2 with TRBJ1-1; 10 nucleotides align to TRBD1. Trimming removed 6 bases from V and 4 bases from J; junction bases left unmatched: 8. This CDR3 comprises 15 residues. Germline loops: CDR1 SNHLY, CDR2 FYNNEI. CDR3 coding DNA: TGTGCCAGCAGACCAAGGAGGACAGGGGGCACTGAAGCTTTCTTT. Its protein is CASRPRRTGGTEAFF.

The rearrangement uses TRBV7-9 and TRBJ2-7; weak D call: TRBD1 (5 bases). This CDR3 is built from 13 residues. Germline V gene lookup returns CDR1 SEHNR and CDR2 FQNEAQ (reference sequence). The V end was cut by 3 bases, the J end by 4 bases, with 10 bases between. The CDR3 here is CASSFDSYYEQYF. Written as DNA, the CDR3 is TGTGCCAGCAGCTTCGACAGTTATTACGAGCAGTACTTC.

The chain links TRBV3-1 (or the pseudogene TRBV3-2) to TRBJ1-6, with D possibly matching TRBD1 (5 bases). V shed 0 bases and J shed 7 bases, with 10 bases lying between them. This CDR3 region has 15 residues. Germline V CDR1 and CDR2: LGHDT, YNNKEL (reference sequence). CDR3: CASSQDGAGNSPLHF. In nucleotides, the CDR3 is TGTGCCAGCAGCCAAGATGGGGCGGGGAATTCACCCCTCCACTTT.

DNA of the CDR3: TGTGCCATCAGTAACAGTGTACGGGGACTAGCGACGGAGGAGCAGTACTTC. This sequence encodes CAISNSVRGLATEEQYF. The J gene is TRBJ2-7, the V gene TRBV10-3; TRBD2 matches at 10 bases. CDR3 length: 17 amino acids. From germline, CDR1 is ENHRY and CDR2 SYGVKD. V shed 5 bases, J shed 7 bases, and the junction held 17 bases outside the gene matches.

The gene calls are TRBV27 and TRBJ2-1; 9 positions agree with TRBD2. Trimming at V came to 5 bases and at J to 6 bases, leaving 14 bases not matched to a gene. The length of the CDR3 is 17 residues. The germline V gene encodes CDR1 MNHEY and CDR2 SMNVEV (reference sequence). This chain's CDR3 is CASSLPPAREGGNEQFF. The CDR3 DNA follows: TGTGCCAGCAGTCTCCCCCCGGCGCGGGAGGGGGGCAATGAGCAGTTCTTC.

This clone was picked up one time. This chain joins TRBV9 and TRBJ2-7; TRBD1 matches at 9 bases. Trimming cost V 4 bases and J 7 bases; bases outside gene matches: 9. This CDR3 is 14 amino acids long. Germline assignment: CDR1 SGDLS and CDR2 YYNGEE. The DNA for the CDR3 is TGTGCCAGCAGCACTGACAGGGGGTCAAGGGAGCAGTACTTC. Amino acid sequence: CASSTDRGSREQYF.

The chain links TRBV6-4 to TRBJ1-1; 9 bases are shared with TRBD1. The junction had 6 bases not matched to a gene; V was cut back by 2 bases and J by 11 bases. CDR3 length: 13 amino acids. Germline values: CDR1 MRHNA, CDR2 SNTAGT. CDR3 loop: CASSDRGQGKAFF. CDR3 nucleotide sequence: TGTGCCAGCAGTGACCGAGGACAGGGGAAGGCTTTCTTT.

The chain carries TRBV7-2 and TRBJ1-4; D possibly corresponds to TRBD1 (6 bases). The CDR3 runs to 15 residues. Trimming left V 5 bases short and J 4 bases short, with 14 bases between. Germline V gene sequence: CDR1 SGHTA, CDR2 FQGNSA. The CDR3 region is CASSPDRAVNEKLFF. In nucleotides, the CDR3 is TGTGCCAGCAGCCCGGACAGAGCTGTTAATGAAAAACTGTTTTTT.

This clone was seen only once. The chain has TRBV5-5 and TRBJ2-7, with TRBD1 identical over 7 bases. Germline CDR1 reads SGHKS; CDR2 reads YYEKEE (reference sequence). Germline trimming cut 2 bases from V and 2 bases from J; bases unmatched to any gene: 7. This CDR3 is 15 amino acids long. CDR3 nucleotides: TGTGCCAGCAGCTTCCGTCAGGGGGATCCCTACGAGCAGTACTTC. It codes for CASSFRQGDPYEQYF.

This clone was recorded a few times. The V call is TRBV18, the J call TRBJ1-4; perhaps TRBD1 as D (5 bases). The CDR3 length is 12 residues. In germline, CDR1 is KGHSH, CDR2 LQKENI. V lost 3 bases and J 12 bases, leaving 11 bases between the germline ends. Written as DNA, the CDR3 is TGTGCCAGCTCACCCGGGAGGGACCAACTGTTTTTT. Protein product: CASSPGRDQLFF.

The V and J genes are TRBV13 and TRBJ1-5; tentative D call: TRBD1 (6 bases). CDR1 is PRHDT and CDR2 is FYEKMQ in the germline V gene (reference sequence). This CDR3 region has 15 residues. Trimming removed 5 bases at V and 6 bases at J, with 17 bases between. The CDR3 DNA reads TGTGCCAGCAGCATTGGTGGAGGGGGGGGTCAGCCCCAGCATTTT. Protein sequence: CASSIGGGGGQPQHF.

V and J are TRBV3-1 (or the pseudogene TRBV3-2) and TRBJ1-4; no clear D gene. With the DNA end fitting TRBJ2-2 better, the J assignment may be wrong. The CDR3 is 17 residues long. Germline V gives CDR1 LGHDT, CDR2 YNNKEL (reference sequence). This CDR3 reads CASSQVRLHGHTSELFF. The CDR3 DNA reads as TGTGCCAGCAGCCAAGTTCGCCTCCACGGCCACACCTCGGAGCTGTTTTTT.

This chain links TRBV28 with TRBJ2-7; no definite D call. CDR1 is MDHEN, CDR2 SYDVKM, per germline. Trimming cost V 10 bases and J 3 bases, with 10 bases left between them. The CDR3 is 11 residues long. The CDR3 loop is CATSGLYEQYF. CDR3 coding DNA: TGTGCCACCTCAGGCCTCTACGAGCAGTACTTC.

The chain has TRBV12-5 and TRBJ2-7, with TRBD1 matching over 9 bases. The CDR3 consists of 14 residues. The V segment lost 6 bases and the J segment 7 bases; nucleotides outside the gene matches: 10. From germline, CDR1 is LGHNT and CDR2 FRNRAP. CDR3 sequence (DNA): TGTGCTAGTGGACCGGGACAGGGATGGGGAGAGCAGTACTTC. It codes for CASGPGQGWGEQYF. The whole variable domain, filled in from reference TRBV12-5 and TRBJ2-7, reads DARVTQTPRHKVTEMGQEVTMRCQPILGHNTVFWYRQTMMQGLELLAYFRNRAPLDDSGMPKDRFSAEMPDATLATLKIQPSEPRDSAVYFCASGPGQGWGEQYFGPGTRLTVT.

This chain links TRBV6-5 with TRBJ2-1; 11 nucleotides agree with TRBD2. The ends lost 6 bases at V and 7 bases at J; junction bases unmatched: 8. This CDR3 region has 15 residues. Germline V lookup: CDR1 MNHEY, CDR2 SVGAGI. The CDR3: CASSHGSGGANEQFF. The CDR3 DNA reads TGTGCCAGCAGCCACGGTAGCGGGGGGGCTAATGAGCAGTTCTTC.

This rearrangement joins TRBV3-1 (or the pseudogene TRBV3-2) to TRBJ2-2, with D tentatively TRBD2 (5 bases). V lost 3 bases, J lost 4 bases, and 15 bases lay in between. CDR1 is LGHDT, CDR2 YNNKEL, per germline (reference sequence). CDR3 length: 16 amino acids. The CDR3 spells CASSQTWRVGTGELFF. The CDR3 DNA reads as TGTGCCAGCAGCCAGACTTGGCGGGTGGGCACCGGGGAGCTGTTTTTT.

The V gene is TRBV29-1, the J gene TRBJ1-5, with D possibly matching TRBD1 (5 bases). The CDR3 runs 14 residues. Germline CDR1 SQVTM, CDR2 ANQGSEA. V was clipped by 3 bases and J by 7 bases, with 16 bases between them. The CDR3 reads CSVESGSKIQPQHF. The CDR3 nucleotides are TGCAGCGTTGAGTCAGGGTCTAAAATCCAGCCCCAGCATTTT.

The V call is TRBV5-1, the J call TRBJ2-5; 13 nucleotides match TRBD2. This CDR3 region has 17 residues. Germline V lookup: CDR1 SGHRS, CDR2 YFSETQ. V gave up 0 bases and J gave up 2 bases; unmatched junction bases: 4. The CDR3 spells CASSLGTSGGEQETQYF. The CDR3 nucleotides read TGCGCCAGCAGCTTGGGTACTAGCGGGGGGGAACAAGAGACCCAGTACTTC.

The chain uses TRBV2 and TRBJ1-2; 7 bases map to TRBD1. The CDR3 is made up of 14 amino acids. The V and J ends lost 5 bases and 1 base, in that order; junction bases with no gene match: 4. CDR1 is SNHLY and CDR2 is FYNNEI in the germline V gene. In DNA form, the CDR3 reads TGTGCCAGCAGTCAGGGGGAGTTTAACTATGGCTACACCTTC. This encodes CASSQGEFNYGYTF.

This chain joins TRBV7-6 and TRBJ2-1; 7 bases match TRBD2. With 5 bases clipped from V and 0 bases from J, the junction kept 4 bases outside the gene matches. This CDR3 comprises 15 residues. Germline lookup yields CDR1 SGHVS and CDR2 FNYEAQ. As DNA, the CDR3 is TGTGCCAGCAGCCCCGGCGGGAGCTCCTACAATGAGCAGTTCTTC. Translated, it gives CASSPGGSSYNEQFF.

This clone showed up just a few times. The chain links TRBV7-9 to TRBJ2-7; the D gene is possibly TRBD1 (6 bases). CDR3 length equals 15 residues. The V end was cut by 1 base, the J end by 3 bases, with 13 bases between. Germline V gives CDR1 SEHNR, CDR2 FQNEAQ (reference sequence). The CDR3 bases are TGTGCCAGCAGCTTAGTGGACAGCTGGGACTACGAGCAGTACTTC. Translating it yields CASSLVDSWDYEQYF.

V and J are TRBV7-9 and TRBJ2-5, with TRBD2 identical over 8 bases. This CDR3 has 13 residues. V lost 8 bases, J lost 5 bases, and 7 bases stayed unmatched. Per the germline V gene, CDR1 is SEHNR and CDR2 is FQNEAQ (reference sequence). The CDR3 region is CASGYGGAETQYF. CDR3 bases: TGTGCCAGCGGGTACGGGGGGGCGGAGACCCAGTACTTC.

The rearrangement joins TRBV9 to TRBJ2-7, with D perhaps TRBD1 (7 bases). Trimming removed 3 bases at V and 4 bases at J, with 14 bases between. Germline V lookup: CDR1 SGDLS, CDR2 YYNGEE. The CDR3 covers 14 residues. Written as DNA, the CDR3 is TGTGCCAGCAGCGCGGACAGGAGGGCGTACGAGCAGTACTTC. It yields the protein CASSADRRAYEQYF. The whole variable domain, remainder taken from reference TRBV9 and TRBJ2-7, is DSGVTQTPKHLITATGQRVTLRCSPRSGDLSVYWYQQSLDQGLQFLIQYYNGEERAKGNILERFSAQQFPDLHSELNLSSLELGDSALYFCASSADRRAYEQYFGPGTRLTVT.

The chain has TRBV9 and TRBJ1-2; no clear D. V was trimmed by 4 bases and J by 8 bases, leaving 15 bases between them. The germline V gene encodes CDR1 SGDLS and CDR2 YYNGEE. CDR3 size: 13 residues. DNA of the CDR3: TGTGCCAGCAGCCCTCTCACGGAGTGGGGCTACACCTTC. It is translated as CASSPLTEWGYTF.

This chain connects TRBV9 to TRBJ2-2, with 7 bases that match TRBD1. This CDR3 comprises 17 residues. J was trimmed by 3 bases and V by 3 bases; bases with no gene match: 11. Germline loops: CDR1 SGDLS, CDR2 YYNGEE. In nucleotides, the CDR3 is TGTGCCAGCAGCGCCGATTTGACAGGGATAGACACCGGGGAGCTGTTTTTT. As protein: CASSADLTGIDTGELFF.

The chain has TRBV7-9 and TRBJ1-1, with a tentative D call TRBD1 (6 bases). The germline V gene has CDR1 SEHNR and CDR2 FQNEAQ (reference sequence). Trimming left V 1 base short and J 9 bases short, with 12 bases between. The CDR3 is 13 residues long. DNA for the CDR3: TGTGCCAGCAGCTTAGACAGGGTGGGAAAAGCTTTCTTT. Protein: CASSLDRVGKAFF.

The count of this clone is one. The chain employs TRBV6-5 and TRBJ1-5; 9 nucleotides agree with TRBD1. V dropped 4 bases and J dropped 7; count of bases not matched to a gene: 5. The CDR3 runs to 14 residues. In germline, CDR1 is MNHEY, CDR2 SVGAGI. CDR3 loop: CASSSGQGSQPQHF. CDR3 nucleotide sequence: TGTGCCAGCAGTTCCGGACAGGGGTCACAGCCCCAGCATTTT.

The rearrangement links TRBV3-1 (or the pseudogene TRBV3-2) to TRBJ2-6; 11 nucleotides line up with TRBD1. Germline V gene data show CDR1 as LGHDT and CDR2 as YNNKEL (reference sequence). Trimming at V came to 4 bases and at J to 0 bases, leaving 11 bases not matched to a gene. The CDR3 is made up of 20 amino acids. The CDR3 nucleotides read TGTGCCAGCAGCCTTGGCTACTGGACAGGGGGCATCTCTGGGGCCAACGTCCTGACTTTC. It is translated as CASSLGYWTGGISGANVLTF.

The CDR3, as DNA: TGTGCCAGCAGCCCACGGGACAGGATCGGAACTGAAGCTTTCTTT. Translating gives CASSPRDRIGTEAFF. The chain uses TRBV11-2 and TRBJ1-1; 8 bases are shared with TRBD1. V dropped 5 bases and J dropped 5; count of bases not matched to a gene: 10. Germline V gene lookup returns CDR1 SGHAT and CDR2 FQNNGV. This CDR3 spans 15 amino acids.